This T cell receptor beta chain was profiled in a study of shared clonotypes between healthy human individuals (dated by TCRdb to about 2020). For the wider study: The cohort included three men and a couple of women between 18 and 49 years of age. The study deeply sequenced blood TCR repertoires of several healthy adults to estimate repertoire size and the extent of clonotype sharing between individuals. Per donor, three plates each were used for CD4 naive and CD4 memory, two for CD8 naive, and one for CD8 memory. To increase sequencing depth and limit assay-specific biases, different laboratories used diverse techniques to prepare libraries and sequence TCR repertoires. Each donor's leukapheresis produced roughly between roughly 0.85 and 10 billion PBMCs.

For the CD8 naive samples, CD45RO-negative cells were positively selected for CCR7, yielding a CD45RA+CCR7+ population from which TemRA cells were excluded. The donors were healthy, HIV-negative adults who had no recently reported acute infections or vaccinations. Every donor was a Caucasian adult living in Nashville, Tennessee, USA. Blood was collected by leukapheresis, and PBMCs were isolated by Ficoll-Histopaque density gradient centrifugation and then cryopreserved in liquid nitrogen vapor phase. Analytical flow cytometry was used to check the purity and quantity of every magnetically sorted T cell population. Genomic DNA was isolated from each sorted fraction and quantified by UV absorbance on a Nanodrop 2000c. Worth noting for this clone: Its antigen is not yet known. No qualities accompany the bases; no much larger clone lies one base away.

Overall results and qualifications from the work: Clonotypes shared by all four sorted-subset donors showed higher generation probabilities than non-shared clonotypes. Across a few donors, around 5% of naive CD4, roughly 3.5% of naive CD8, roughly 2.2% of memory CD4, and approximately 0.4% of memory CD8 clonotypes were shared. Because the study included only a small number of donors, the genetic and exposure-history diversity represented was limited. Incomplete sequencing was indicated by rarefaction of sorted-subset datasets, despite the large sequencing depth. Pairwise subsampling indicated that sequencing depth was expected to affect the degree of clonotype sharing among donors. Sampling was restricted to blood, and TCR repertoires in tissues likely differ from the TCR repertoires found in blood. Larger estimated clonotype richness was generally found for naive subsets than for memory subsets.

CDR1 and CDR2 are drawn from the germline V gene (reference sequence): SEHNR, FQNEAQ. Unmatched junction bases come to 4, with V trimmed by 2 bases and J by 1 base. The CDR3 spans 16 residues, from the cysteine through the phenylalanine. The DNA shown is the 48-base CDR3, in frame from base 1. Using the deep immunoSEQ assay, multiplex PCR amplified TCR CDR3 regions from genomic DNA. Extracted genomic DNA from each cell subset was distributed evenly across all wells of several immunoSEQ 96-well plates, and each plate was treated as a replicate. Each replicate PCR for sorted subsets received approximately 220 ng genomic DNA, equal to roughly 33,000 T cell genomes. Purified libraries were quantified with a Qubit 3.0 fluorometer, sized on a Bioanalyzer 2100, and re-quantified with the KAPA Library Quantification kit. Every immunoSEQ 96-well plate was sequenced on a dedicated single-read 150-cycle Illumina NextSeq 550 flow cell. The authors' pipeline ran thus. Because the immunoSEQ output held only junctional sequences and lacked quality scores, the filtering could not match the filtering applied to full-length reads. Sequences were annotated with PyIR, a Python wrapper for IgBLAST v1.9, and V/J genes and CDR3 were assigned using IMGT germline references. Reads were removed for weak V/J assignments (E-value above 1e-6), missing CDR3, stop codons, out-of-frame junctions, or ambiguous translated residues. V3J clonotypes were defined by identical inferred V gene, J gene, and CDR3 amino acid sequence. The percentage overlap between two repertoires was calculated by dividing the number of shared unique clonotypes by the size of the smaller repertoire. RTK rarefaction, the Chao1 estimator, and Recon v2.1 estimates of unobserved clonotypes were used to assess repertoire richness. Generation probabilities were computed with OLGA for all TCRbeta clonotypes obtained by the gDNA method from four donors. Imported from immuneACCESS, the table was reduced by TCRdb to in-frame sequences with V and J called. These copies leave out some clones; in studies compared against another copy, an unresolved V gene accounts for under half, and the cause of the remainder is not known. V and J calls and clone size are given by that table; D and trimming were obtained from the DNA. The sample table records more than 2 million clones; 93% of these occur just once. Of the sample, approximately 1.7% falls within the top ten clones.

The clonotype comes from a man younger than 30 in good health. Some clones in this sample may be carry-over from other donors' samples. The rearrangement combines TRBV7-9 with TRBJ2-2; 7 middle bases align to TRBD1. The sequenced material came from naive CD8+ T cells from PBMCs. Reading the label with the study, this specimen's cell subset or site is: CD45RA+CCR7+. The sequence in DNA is TGTGCCAGCAGCTTATTCCAGGGGGTGAACACCGGGGAGCTGTTTTTT. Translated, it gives CASSLFQGVNTGELFF. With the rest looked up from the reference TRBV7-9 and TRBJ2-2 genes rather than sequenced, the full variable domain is DTGVSQNPRHKITKRGQNVTFRCDPISEHNRLYWYRQTLGQGPEFLTYFQNEAQLEKSRLLSDRFSAERPKGSFSTLEIQRTEQGDSAMYLCASSLFQGVNTGELFFGEGSRLTVL.